The next 32 T cell receptor beta chains were all read from a single sample in a study of cytomegalovirus exposure and HLA in healthy donors (dated by TCRdb to 2016 to 2017). Receptor libraries were prepared by the immunoSEQ multiplex PCR assay. A mixture of 60 forward primers for TCR Vbeta segments and 13 reverse primers for TCR Jbeta segments was used in the multiplex PCR. TCRdb provides this immuneACCESS table in a form limited to in-frame rearrangements. Some clones are lacking; in checked studies, under half of them reflect an unresolved V gene, and why the rest are absent is not known. This sample comprises 120,000 or so clones, around 80% of them detected only once. The top ten hold roughly 6% of the sample. The sequenced sample was PBMCs. The receptors were sampled from a man in his thirties or forties in good health and CMV-seropositive.

The gene calls are TRBV7-6 and TRBJ2-7; possible D gene TRBD1, 5 bases. V lost 1 base, J lost 7 bases, and 14 bases lay in between. Germline V lookup: CDR1 SGHVS, CDR2 FNYEAQ. The CDR3 spans 14 residues. The CDR3, as DNA: TGTGCCAGCAGCTTAGGGGGCCTCGCGCGGGAGCAGTACTTC. Protein: CASSLGGLAREQYF.

The J gene is TRBJ1-4, the V gene TRBV21-1. TRBV21-1 is an annotated pseudogene. There are 13 residues in the CDR3. The CDR3 spells CARGGAMNEKLFF. The CDR3 bases are TGTGCCCGGGGGGGGGCGATGAATGAAAAACTGTTTTTT.

This rearrangement joins TRBV7-3 to TRBJ1-1; 9 bases line up with TRBD1. V was pared by 4 bases and J by 6 bases, with 9 bases of the junction left unmatched. Germline assignment: CDR1 SGHTA and CDR2 FQGTGA. This CDR3 region has 15 residues. The CDR3 DNA follows: TGTGCCAGCAGCTCCTGGACAGGGGCTCGGTCTGAAGCTTTCTTT. The encoded protein is CASSSWTGARSEAFF.

The chain has TRBV2 and TRBJ2-5; D remains ambiguous. The CDR3 is 13 amino acids. V dropped 5 bases and J dropped 7 bases, with 14 bases sitting between them. The germline V gene has CDR1 SNHLY and CDR2 FYNNEI. The CDR3 DNA sequence: TGTGCCAGCAGTCTCCGGGTCCTTGGGACCCAGTACTTC. Protein: CASSLRVLGTQYF.

The V gene is TRBV5-1, the J gene TRBJ1-4; unclear D gene. This CDR3 contains 15 residues. Germline lookup yields CDR1 SGHRS and CDR2 YFSETQ. V was pared by 1 base and J by 5 bases, with 12 bases between. CDR3 region: CASSLTAERNEKLFF. CDR3 bases: TGCGCCAGCAGCTTGACAGCGGAAAGGAATGAAAAACTGTTTTTT.

The CDR3 loop reads CASRSSGGVNEQFF. The CDR3 nucleotides are TGTGCCAGCAGGTCTAGCGGGGGGGTCAATGAGCAGTTCTTC. The rearrangement joins TRBV6-5 to TRBJ2-1; the match to TRBD2 covers 12 bases. V shed 6 bases and J 6 bases; nucleotides not matched to a gene: 3. From germline, CDR1 is MNHEY and CDR2 SVGAGI. The CDR3 loop spans 14 amino acids.

The chain employs TRBV19 and TRBJ1-3, with TRBD1 matching 9 bases. Germline V gene lookup returns CDR1 LNHDA and CDR2 SQIVND (reference sequence). Trimming at V came to 4 bases and at J to 2 bases, leaving 6 bases not matched to a gene. There are 16 residues in the CDR3. The CDR3 nucleotides are TGTGCCAGTAGTAAGTCCCGGGACAGGGCTGGAAACACCATATATTTT. Translated, it gives CASSKSRDRAGNTIYF.

The chain employs TRBV7-2 and TRBJ2-2; D is perhaps TRBD1 (6 bases). Germline CDR1 is SGHTA and CDR2 is FQGNSA. V was cut by 5 bases and J by 3 bases, with 10 bases left in between. The CDR3 loop spans 14 amino acids. Here the CDR3 DNA reads TGTGCCAGCAGCGTCGACAGGTACACCGGGGAGCTGTTTTTT. Its translation is CASSVDRYTGELFF.

V and J are TRBV5-5 and TRBJ1-1, with TRBD1 identical over 8 bases. J lost 6 bases, V lost 4 bases, and 5 bases had no gene match. This CDR3 is 13 amino acids long. The V gene's germline CDR1 is SGHKS and CDR2 YYEKEE (reference sequence). The CDR3 sequence: CASSLTGEAEAFF. The DNA of the CDR3 is TGTGCCAGCAGCCTGACAGGGGAGGCTGAAGCTTTCTTT.

Details on this clone: This specimen includes other DNA sequences encoding the same CDR3. The chain couples TRBV6-5 to TRBJ2-7; D is possibly TRBD1 (5 bases). Germline V lookup: CDR1 MNHEY, CDR2 SVGAGI. CDR3 size: 15 residues. The germline V and J ends were trimmed by 6 bases and 2 bases, with 17 bases remaining between them. The CDR3 bases are TGTGCCAGCAGACCCGAAGTTCAGGGCACCTACGAGCAGTACTTC. It encodes CASRPEVQGTYEQYF.

This clone was counted a single time. Compared with germline, one end of the junction differs, possibly owing to a read error. The chain employs TRBV4-2 and TRBJ2-1, with 9 bases that match TRBD1. The CDR3 is 14 amino acids. Germline values: CDR1 LGHNA, CDR2 YNFKEQ. CDR3 nucleotides: TGTGCCAGCAGACAAGGGACAGGGCCTTATGAGCAGTTCTTC. Its protein is CASRQGTGPYEQFF.

The J gene is TRBJ2-7, the V gene TRBV10-3, with 8 bases identical to TRBD1. The CDR3 spans 14 residues. Trimming cost V 6 bases and J 6 bases; bases outside gene matches: 10. Germline V gives CDR1 ENHRY, CDR2 SYGVKD. This chain's CDR3 is CAISEPGQATEQYF. The CDR3 DNA reads TGTGCCATCAGCGAACCGGGACAGGCAACCGAGCAGTACTTC.

This clone was seen a single time. This CDR3 reads CAISDPEGQGWGQETQYF. CDR3 DNA sequence: TGTGCCATCAGTGATCCGGAGGGACAGGGATGGGGCCAAGAGACCCAGTACTTC. V and J are TRBV10-3 and TRBJ2-5, with TRBD1 identical over 9 bases. Germline CDR1 and CDR2: ENHRY and SYGVKD. The CDR3 is made up of 18 amino acids. Trimming removed 3 bases from V and 1 base from J; junction bases left unmatched: 12.

The chain uses TRBV5-1 and TRBJ2-3; 9 bases agree with TRBD1. V lost 4 bases to trimming and J lost 7 bases; unmatched junction nucleotides: 10. This CDR3 contains 15 residues. In germline, CDR1 is SGHRS, CDR2 YFSETQ. The CDR3 sequence: CASSAGQGQINTQYF. In DNA, the CDR3 is TGCGCCAGCAGCGCCGGACAGGGGCAGATTAATACGCAGTATTTT.

This clone was seen more than once but under ten times. The chain carries TRBV7-9 and TRBJ2-1; D is perhaps TRBD2 (7 bases). V lost 1 base and J 3 bases, leaving 13 bases between the germline ends. Germline V gene sequence: CDR1 SEHNR, CDR2 FQNEAQ (reference sequence). This CDR3 has 16 amino acids. The CDR3 is CASSLGGGGSYNEQFF. CDR3 nucleotides: TGTGCCAGCAGCTTAGGTGGCGGGGGCAGCTACAATGAGCAGTTCTTC.

This chain links TRBV25-1 with TRBJ2-7; TRBD1 matches at 9 bases. Germline V CDR1 and CDR2: MGHDK, SYGVNS. The CDR3 has 15 amino acids. J lost 5 bases, V lost 3 bases, and 8 bases had no gene match. CDR3 protein: CASSEQQGAKDEQYF. The CDR3 DNA reads TGTGCCAGCAGTGAGCAACAGGGGGCGAAGGACGAGCAGTACTTC.

This chain uses TRBV4-1 with TRBJ1-2; TRBD1 agrees at 8 bases. The CDR3 has 15 residues. Losses at the gene ends were 1 base for V and 3 bases for J; bases not matched to a gene: 4. CDR1 is MGHRA and CDR2 is YSYEKL in the germline V gene. The chain's CDR3 is CASSQAPGQDYGYTF. The CDR3 DNA reads as TGCGCCAGCAGCCAAGCCCCGGGACAGGACTATGGCTACACCTTC.

The chain joins TRBV25-1 to TRBJ2-5; D might be TRBD1 (6 bases). Germline CDR1 reads MGHDK; CDR2 reads SYGVNS. The CDR3 covers 13 residues. Trimming shortened V by 8 bases and J by 4 bases, and 14 bases separated the two germline ends. The CDR3 region is CASSIQGLETQYF. The CDR3 coding sequence is TGTGCCAGCTCGATACAGGGCCTAGAGACCCAGTACTTC.

This chain joins TRBV7-9 and TRBJ2-1; TRBD1 might be the D (5 bases). Trimming removed 1 base from V and 0 bases from J, with 10 bases in between. CDR1 is SEHNR, CDR2 FQNEAQ, per germline (reference sequence). There are 16 residues in the CDR3. The CDR3 region has the DNA TGTGCCAGCAGCTTAGGACAGTATTTCTCCTACAATGAGCAGTTCTTC. This sequence encodes CASSLGQYFSYNEQFF.

V and J are TRBV27 and TRBJ2-3, with 10 bases identical to TRBD2. The CDR3 totals 16 residues. Germline V gene lookup returns CDR1 MNHEY and CDR2 SMNVEV (reference sequence). V was clipped by 7 bases and J by 4 bases; unmatched bases: 11. CDR3: CASIPPSGGASDTQYF. The CDR3 DNA follows: TGTGCCAGCATTCCCCCGAGCGGGGGGGCCTCAGATACGCAGTATTTT.

This clone appeared a single time. V and J are TRBV18 and TRBJ1-3; TRBD1 agrees at 8 bases. V lost 1 base and J lost 4; bases outside the gene matches: 3. Germline V lookup: CDR1 KGHSH, CDR2 LQKENI. There are 15 residues in the CDR3. CDR3 nucleotides: TGTGCCAGCTCACCACAGACAGGGGACGGAAACACCATATATTTT. Protein product: CASSPQTGDGNTIYF.

This chain connects TRBV2 to TRBJ1-2, with 10 bases that match TRBD1. V gave up 5 bases and J gave up 5 bases; unmatched junction bases: 5. The CDR3 length is 14 residues. Germline V lookup: CDR1 SNHLY, CDR2 FYNNEI. DNA for the CDR3: TGTGCCAGCAGTAGGGACAGGGGTAGATATGGCTACACCTTC. Amino acids: CASSRDRGRYGYTF.

The rearrangement uses TRBV13 and TRBJ2-2; a possible D gene is TRBD1 (5 bases). Looked up from germline, CDR1 is PRHDT and CDR2 is FYEKMQ (reference sequence). The CDR3 runs to 15 residues. V lost 5 bases, J lost 6 bases, and 16 bases lay in between. CDR3 region: CASSPTGARAGELFF. The CDR3 region has the DNA TGTGCCAGCAGCCCCACTGGGGCCCGGGCCGGGGAGCTGTTTTTT.

This chain links TRBV4-3 with TRBJ2-1; 9 bases map to TRBD1. Germline CDR1 LGHNA, CDR2 YSLEER. V was pared by 1 base and J by 3 bases, with 7 bases of the junction left unmatched. The CDR3 runs to 17 residues. CDR3 protein: CASSQALTGGFYNEQFF. CDR3 in DNA: TGCGCCAGCAGCCAAGCCCTGACAGGGGGTTTCTACAATGAGCAGTTCTTC.

V gene TRBV6-1 combines with J gene TRBJ2-7; the match to TRBD1 covers 9 bases. Germline values: CDR1 MNHNS, CDR2 SASEGT. The CDR3 sequence is 16 residues long. V shed 4 bases and J 0 bases; nucleotides not matched to a gene: 7. DNA of the CDR3: TGTGCCAGCAGTGCCTCGACAGGGGGTAGCTCCTACGAGCAGTACTTC. This gives the protein CASSASTGGSSYEQYF.

The gene calls are TRBV6-6 and TRBJ2-3; 10 nucleotides align to TRBD2. The CDR3 consists of 14 residues. Germline assignment: CDR1 MNHNY and CDR2 SVGAGI (reference sequence). V lost 5 bases and J lost 4; bases outside the gene matches: 3. CDR3 amino acids: CASSSGGGSDTQYF. The CDR3 DNA reads TGTGCCAGCAGTAGCGGGGGGGGCTCAGATACGCAGTATTTT.

V is TRBV5-6 and J is TRBJ1-3; D gene ambiguous. V lost 3 bases to trimming and J lost 1 base, with 11 bases between them. Germline CDR1 and CDR2: SGHDT and YYEEEE. The CDR3 length is 15 residues. The CDR3 DNA reads as TGTGCCAGCAGCTCCACATCCTCTTCTGGAAACACCATATATTTT. This gives the protein CASSSTSSSGNTIYF.

This chain links TRBV2 with TRBJ1-2; 8 bases map to TRBD1. The J segment lost 4 bases and the V segment lost 6 bases, leaving 7 bases of the junction unmatched. Germline V gene lookup returns CDR1 SNHLY and CDR2 FYNNEI. The CDR3 runs 14 residues. The CDR3 region is CASSTQGGGYGYTF. The CDR3 DNA reads as TGTGCCAGCAGCACACAGGGGGGAGGCTATGGCTACACCTTC.

This chain joins TRBV19 and TRBJ1-3; the D gene is possibly TRBD1 (6 bases). This CDR3 spans 13 amino acids. The germline V gene encodes CDR1 LNHDA and CDR2 SQIVND (reference sequence). V was trimmed by 11 bases and J by 0 bases, leaving 11 bases between them. DNA for the CDR3: TGTGCCGCAGGGGAAACCTCTGGAAACACCATATATTTT. Protein sequence: CAAGETSGNTIYF.

The chain combines TRBV25-1 with TRBJ1-2; 9 positions agree with TRBD1. The CDR3 extends over 14 amino acids. CDR1 is MGHDK, CDR2 SYGVNS, per germline. Losses at the gene ends were 4 bases for V and 6 bases for J; bases not matched to a gene: 6. CDR3 in amino acids: CASSAGQGFNGYTF. The CDR3 DNA reads as TGTGCCAGCAGTGCTGGACAGGGGTTCAATGGCTACACCTTC.

In regard to this clone: The same CDR3 is also encoded by other DNA sequences in this sample. The J gene is TRBJ2-2, the V gene TRBV4-3; 10 bases are shared with TRBD2. This CDR3 has 19 residues. Unmatched junction bases numbered 12, after V lost 4 bases and J lost 1 base. Germline lookup yields CDR1 LGHNA and CDR2 YSLEER. Here the CDR3 DNA reads TGCGCCAGCAGCCGTGGAACTAGCGGGGACTTGGTGAACACCGGGGAGCTGTTTTTT. It specifies CASSRGTSGDLVNTGELFF.

This chain uses TRBV10-3 with TRBJ2-5; 11 bases line up with TRBD2. Matching the DNA end better, TRBJ2-7 makes the J call doubtful. Germline CDR1 and CDR2: ENHRY and SYGVKD. The CDR3 sequence is 14 residues long. CDR3: CAITTSGGPLEQYF. The CDR3 region has the DNA TGTGCCATAACTACTAGCGGGGGCCCCCTCGAGCAGTACTTC.